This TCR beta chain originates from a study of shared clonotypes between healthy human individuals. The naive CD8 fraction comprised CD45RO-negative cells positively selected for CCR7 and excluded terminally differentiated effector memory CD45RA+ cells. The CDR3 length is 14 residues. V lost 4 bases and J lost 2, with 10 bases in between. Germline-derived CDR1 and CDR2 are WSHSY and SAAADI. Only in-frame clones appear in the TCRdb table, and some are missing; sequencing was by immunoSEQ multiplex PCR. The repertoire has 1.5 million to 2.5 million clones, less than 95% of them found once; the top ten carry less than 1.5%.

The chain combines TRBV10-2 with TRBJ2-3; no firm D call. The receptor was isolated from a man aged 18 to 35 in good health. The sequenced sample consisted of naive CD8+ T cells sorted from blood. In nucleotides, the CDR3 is TGCGCCAGCAGTGCTTCTGGCCCCACAGATACGCAGTATTTT. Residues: CASSASGPTDTQYF.